Listed here are 5 T cell receptor beta chains from one sample, sequenced in a study of Graves' ophthalmopathy and Graves' hyperthyroidism. Transcripts of RNA were the source for amplifying TCR beta CDR3 regions. The first-round RT-PCR employed HTBI primers together with the Qiagen OneStep RT-PCR kit. A multiplex PCR was then performed as the second round. TCRdb re-called the multiplex PCR reads with MiXCR, one entry per CDR3 protein. In the table there are approximately 540,000 distinct CDR3 sequences, just under 40% of which are singletons. Sequenced material: peripheral blood or thyroid tissue (not recorded which). The receptors come from an adult man with Graves' hyperthyroidism.

The J gene is TRBJ2-3, the V gene TRBV7-9; 7 positions agree with TRBD2. The germline V gene has CDR1 SEHNR and CDR2 FQNEAQ (reference sequence). The CDR3 totals 15 residues. With 2 bases clipped from V and 5 bases from J, the junction kept 7 bases outside the gene matches. DNA for the CDR3: TGTGCCAGCAGCTTACCCGGGGTAGCGGGAGATACGCAGTATTTT. Amino acid sequence: CASSLPGVAGDTQYF.

J is TRBJ1-1 and V is TRBV6-1, with D maybe TRBD1 (5 bases). CDR1 MNHNS and CDR2 SASEGT come from the germline V gene. The V and J ends lost 3 bases and 4 bases respectively, with 12 bases between them. This CDR3 contains 14 residues. CDR3 loop: CASSEEQGLTEAFF. DNA of the CDR3: TGTGCCAGCAGTGAGGAGCAGGGTCTCACTGAAGCTTTCTTT.

The rearrangement uses TRBV20-1 and TRBJ2-7, with D perhaps assigned TRBD1 or TRBD2 (5 bases each). V was shortened by 6 bases and J by 6 bases, with 24 bases between the two germline ends. Germline V gene sequence: CDR1 DFQATT, CDR2 SNEGSKA (reference sequence). The CDR3 totals 15 residues. The CDR3 region has the DNA TGCAGTGCGCAGCCACCGGGACGTATAGTCGGCGAGCAGTACTTC. Protein sequence: CSAQPPGRIVGEQYF.

The V call is TRBV4-2, the J call TRBJ2-7; the match to TRBD1 covers 8 bases. The CDR3 extends over 15 amino acids. The V and J ends lost 3 bases and 6 bases, in that order; junction bases with no gene match: 10. Germline loops: CDR1 LGHNA, CDR2 YNFKEQ. The CDR3 loop is CASSQADRESGEQYF. CDR3 DNA sequence: TGTGCCAGCAGCCAGGCGGACAGGGAGAGTGGCGAGCAGTACTTC.

The chain uses TRBV10-3 and TRBJ2-7; D tentatively reads TRBD1 or TRBD2 (5 bases each). V was pared by 10 bases and J by 1 base, with 14 bases between. The CDR3 is 13 amino acids. Germline CDR1 ENHRY, CDR2 SYGVKD. CDR3 protein: CASRRTFSYEQYF. CDR3 nucleotides: TGTGCCAGCAGGAGGACATTTTCCTACGAGCAGTACTTC.